The T cell receptor (beta chain) under discussion was sequenced for a study of shared clonotypes between healthy human individuals (dated by TCRdb to the early 2020s). Describing the broader study: A few men and two women, aged 18 to 49 years, made up the cohort. To increase sequencing depth and limit assay-specific biases, different laboratories used diverse techniques to prepare libraries and sequence TCR repertoires. To estimate repertoire size and how much clonotype sharing occurs between individuals, the study deeply sequenced the blood TCR repertoires of a handful of healthy adults. Per donor, leukapheresis produced somewhere between about 0.9 and 9.5 billion PBMCs.

In the case of this clone: Its antigen remains undetermined. No clone much larger than this one lies a single base away; base qualities are absent.

Healthy HIV-negative adults with no recently reported acute infections or vaccinations were included as donors. Every donor was a Caucasian adult residing in Nashville, Tennessee, USA. In the unsorted samples, roughly 90 million PBMCs were counted, and genomic DNA was extracted using the QIAamp DNA Blood Mini kit. Blood was collected by leukapheresis, and PBMCs were isolated by Ficoll-Histopaque density gradient centrifugation and then cryopreserved in liquid nitrogen vapor phase. The paper's findings and limits, for the study overall: Sampling was restricted to blood, and TCR repertoires in tissue are likely to differ from TCR repertoires in blood. Pairwise subsampling led to the expectation that sequencing depth would affect the degree of clonotype sharing among donors. Because the study included a small number of donors, the genetic and exposure-history diversity represented was limited.

Using the deep immunoSEQ assay, TCR CDR3 regions were amplified from genomic DNA by multiplex PCR. For each cell subset, the extracted genomic DNA was distributed evenly across all wells of several immunoSEQ 96-well plates, and each plate served as one replicate. For unsorted PBMC, each replicate PCR was loaded with around 300 ng genomic DNA, equivalent to tens of thousands of T cell genomes. Ten immunoSEQ deep assay plates were used to sequence the unsorted PBMC genomic DNA. The purified libraries were quantified using a Qubit 3.0 fluorometer, sized with a Bioanalyzer 2100, and then quantified again using the KAPA Library Quantification kit. Each immunoSEQ 96-well plate was sequenced on its own single-read 150-cycle Illumina NextSeq 550 flow cell. As for how the authors treated the data: Because the immunoSEQ output included only junctional sequences and no quality scores, the filtering could not be the same as the filtering used for full-length reads. To assign V/J genes and CDR3, sequences were annotated using PyIR, a Python wrapper for IgBLAST v1.9, with IMGT germline references. Reads were removed for weak V/J assignments (E-value above 1e-6), missing CDR3, stop codons, out-of-frame junctions, or ambiguous translated residues. V3J clonotypes were defined as sequences sharing an identical inferred V gene, J gene, and CDR3 amino acid sequence. Percentage overlap between repertoires was calculated by dividing the number of shared unique clonotypes by the size of the smaller repertoire. Repertoire richness was assessed with RTK rarefaction, the Chao1 estimator, and Recon v2.1 estimates of unobserved clonotypes. TCRdb provides this immuneACCESS table in a form limited to in-frame rearrangements. Some clones are lacking; in checked studies, under half of them reflect an unresolved V gene, and why the rest are absent is not known. The V and J calls and clone size come from that table; D and trimming were worked out from the DNA. In all, the sample holds 450,000 to 500,000 clones, and 78% of those were seen once. Of the sample, around 12% falls within the top ten clones.

Sequenced sample: PBMCs. This receptor was taken from a woman between 40 and 55 years old in good health. Some clones in this sample may be carry-over from other donors' samples.

The CDR3 protein sequence reads: CASKKLAHNEQFF. The nucleotides are TGCGCCAGCAAGAAACTAGCCCACAATGAGCAGTTCTTC. Here the chain combines TRBV10-2 and TRBJ2-1; TRBD2 might be the D gene, on 6 matching bases. The germline V gene provides CDR1 WSHSY and CDR2 SAAADI. CDR3 length: 13 amino acids, cysteine to phenylalanine. CDR3 DNA is the only sequence kept; it has 39 bases, read in frame from the first base. V and J are truncated by 7 bases and 5 bases respectively, leaving an intervening sequence of 12 bases.